These 28 T cell receptor beta chains originate from one sample sequenced in a study of T cell repertoires in cytomegalovirus infection. TCRdb reprocessed the reads with MiXCR, giving one entry per CDR3 protein. This sample yields 450,000 to 550,000 distinct CDR3 sequences, of which 16% are seen a single time; more than 20% belongs to the top ten. The sample consisted of CD8+ T cells from PBMCs. These receptors were taken from a human donor in good health (CMV status not recorded). Some clones in this sample may be carry-over from other donors' samples.

This clonotype is a singleton in its sample. A single base separates this from a much larger clone, so it may be a read error. The chain has TRBV7-6 and TRBJ2-7, with TRBD1 matching over 7 bases. CDR1 is SGHVS, CDR2 FNYEAQ, per germline. CDR3 length: 14 amino acids. As DNA, the CDR3 is TGTGCCAGCAGCGACTACAGGGGCCACTACGAGCAGTGCTTC. Its translation is CASSDYRGHYEQCF. The full variable domain, completed using reference TRBV7-6 and TRBJ2-7, is GAGVSQSPRYKVTKRGQDVALRCDPISGHVSLYWYRQALGQGPEFLTYFNYEAQQDKSGLPNDRFSAERPEGSISTLTIQRTEQRDSAMYRCASSDYRGHYEQCFGPGTRLTVT.

This clonotype was counted many times. V and J are TRBV11-3 and TRBJ2-2; 10 bases map to TRBD1. V lost 5 bases and J lost 3; bases outside the gene matches: 18. This CDR3 spans 20 amino acids. The V gene's germline CDR1 is SGHNT and CDR2 YENEEA. The CDR3 nucleotides read TGTGCCAGCAGCCCAGACGGGACAGGGGTTAAACAACCAGACACCGGGGAGCTGTTTTTT. Protein product: CASSPDGTGVKQPDTGELFF.

This clonotype appeared a few times. The CDR3 nucleotides read TGTGCCAGCAGCGTTGCTAGCTTAGTCAATGAGCAGTTCTTC. Protein product: CASSVASLVNEQFF. The chain has TRBV9 and TRBJ2-1; TRBD2 is a possible D gene (5 bases). V lost 2 bases, J lost 6 bases, and 12 bases lay in between. The CDR3 has 14 amino acids. Germline lookup yields CDR1 SGDLS and CDR2 YYNGEE.

This clonotype has at least ten counts. V gene TRBV7-9 combines with J gene TRBJ2-7, with 7 bases matching TRBD1. The CDR3 consists of 12 residues. J gave up 5 bases and V 7 bases, and 5 bases lay outside the gene matches. The germline gives CDR1 SEHNR, CDR2 FQNEAQ (reference sequence). In DNA, the CDR3 is TGTGCCAGCACTGTAGGGGGCCACGAGCAGTACTTC. Amino acids: CASTVGGHEQYF. The variable domain in full, completed from reference TRBV7-9 and TRBJ2-7, reads DTGVSQNPRHKITKRGQNVTFRCDPISEHNRLYWYRQTLGQGPEFLTYFQNEAQLEKSRLLSDRFSAERPKGSFSTLEIQRTEQGDSAMYLCASTVGGHEQYFGPGTRLTVT.

The chain has TRBV6-2 or TRBV6-3 and TRBJ2-2; either TRBD1 or TRBD2 may fit D (5 bases each). V lost 6 bases and J lost 6, with 17 bases in between. The germline V gene encodes CDR1 MNHEY and CDR2 SVGEGT. CDR3 length: 15 residues. For the CDR3, the DNA is TGTGCCAGCAGGATTAACAGGAGAGCGGCCGGGGAGCTGTTTTTT. Protein product: CASRINRRAAGELFF.

This clonotype was observed at least ten times. The rearrangement joins TRBV6-5 to TRBJ1-1; D unclear. The CDR3 is 13 amino acids. Germline V gene lookup returns CDR1 MNHEY and CDR2 SVGAGI. The V and J ends lost 5 bases and 7 bases respectively, with 14 bases between them. The CDR3 DNA reads as TGTGCCAGCAGTGACCCACAAGAAGGTGAAGCTTTCTTT. It translates to CASSDPQEGEAFF.

This clonotype was observed at least ten times. The chain combines TRBV4-2 with TRBJ2-2, with D perhaps TRBD1 (5 bases). V was trimmed by 3 bases and J by 1 base, leaving 12 bases between them. The CDR3 runs 16 residues. Germline V CDR1 and CDR2: LGHNA, YNFKEQ. CDR3 nucleotides: TGTGCCAGCAGCCACCCAGCAGGGATGAACACCGGGGAGCTGTTTTTT. Translated: CASSHPAGMNTGELFF.

This clonotype came up many times. CDR3 amino acids: CASSLTDTNTEAFF. DNA for the CDR3: TGCGCCAGCAGCCTAACCGACACAAACACTGAAGCTTTCTTT. The rearrangement uses TRBV4-1 and TRBJ1-1, with unresolved D. This CDR3 is built from 14 residues. With 4 bases removed from V and 2 bases from J, the gap between germline ends came to 11 bases. Germline loops: CDR1 MGHRA, CDR2 YSYEKL.

The V gene is TRBV20-1, the J gene TRBJ1-5; D uncertain. The V gene lost 0 bases and the J gene lost 5 bases, with 5 bases spanning the gap. CDR1 DFQATT and CDR2 SNEGSKA come from the germline V gene (reference sequence). This CDR3 region has 12 residues. This CDR3 is CSARDADQPQHF. CDR3 nucleotide sequence: TGCAGTGCTAGAGATGCAGATCAGCCCCAGCATTTT.

This clonotype has at least ten counts. This rearrangement joins TRBV19 to TRBJ2-1, with D perhaps TRBD1 (6 bases). The length of the CDR3 is 13 residues. The germline V and J ends were trimmed by 5 bases and 7 bases, with 12 bases remaining between them. CDR1 is LNHDA, CDR2 SQIVND, per germline (reference sequence). The CDR3 loop is CASSLQGRNEQFF. CDR3 nucleotides: TGTGCCAGTAGTCTACAGGGTAGAAATGAGCAGTTCTTC.

The chain carries TRBV28 and TRBJ2-5; 11 bases match TRBD2. The V gene's germline CDR1 is MDHEN and CDR2 SYDVKM. V trimming: 3 bases; J trimming: 1 base; junction bases outside the gene matches: 4. The CDR3 is 16 amino acids. CDR3 in DNA: TGTGCCAGCAGTTTTCGTAGCGGGAGGGGCCAAGAGACCCAGTACTTC. Translation: CASSFRSGRGQETQYF.

The chain couples TRBV28 to TRBJ2-7; D possibly corresponds to TRBD2 (6 bases). The CDR3 is made up of 15 amino acids. Germline V gene sequence: CDR1 MDHEN, CDR2 SYDVKM. The V gene lost 6 bases and the J gene lost 3 bases, with 18 bases spanning the gap. CDR3 sequence (DNA): TGTGCCAGCAGCCCCATTGGGACTGGAAACTACGAGCAGTACTTC. This translates into CASSPIGTGNYEQYF.

Ten or more counts support this clonotype. The gene calls are TRBV27 and TRBJ1-5; TRBD1 matches at 7 bases. CDR1 MNHEY and CDR2 SMNVEV come from the germline V gene (reference sequence). Trimming took 6 bases from V and 0 from J; bases not matched to a gene: 8. CDR3 length: 16 amino acids. The CDR3 protein is CASSQGQAYSNQPQHF. The CDR3 bases are TGTGCCAGCAGCCAAGGACAGGCGTATAGCAATCAGCCCCAGCATTTT.

The chain links TRBV11-1 to TRBJ2-3, with 9 bases that match TRBD2. With V trimmed by 0 bases and J by 5 bases, 6 bases remained unmatched. The length of the CDR3 is 16 residues. Germline V gene data show CDR1 as SGHAT and CDR2 as FQDESV (reference sequence). The CDR3, as DNA: TGTGCCAGCAGCTTAGCCCGCGGGGGGGCCCTAGATACGCAGTATTTT. Amino acid sequence: CASSLARGGALDTQYF.

This clonotype was counted many times. The chain links TRBV7-2 to TRBJ2-1, with D possibly TRBD1 on 5 matching bases. Per the germline V gene, CDR1 is SGHTA and CDR2 is FQGNSA. There are 16 residues in the CDR3. Trimming stripped 5 bases from V and 6 bases from J, with 20 bases between. The CDR3 region is CASSQDGRVAGNEQFF. The CDR3 DNA reads as TGTGCCAGCAGCCAGGATGGCAGGGTGGCAGGCAATGAGCAGTTCTTC.

The chain couples TRBV7-9 to TRBJ1-4; 11 bases are a match to TRBD1. Germline V lookup: CDR1 SEHNR, CDR2 FQNEAQ (reference sequence). This CDR3 is 21 amino acids long. With 1 base clipped from V and 3 bases from J, the junction kept 16 bases outside the gene matches. CDR3 sequence: CASSLGTGGEKYLQSNEKLFF. The CDR3 region has the DNA TGTGCCAGCAGCTTAGGGACAGGGGGCGAGAAGTACCTCCAATCTAATGAAAAACTGTTTTTT.

Concerning this clonotype itself: The CDR3 does not close with the conserved phenylalanine or tryptophan, likely indicating a read error. The chain joins TRBV20-1 to TRBJ2-7; D unclear. The CDR3 spans 16 residues. Germline-derived CDR1 and CDR2 are DFQATT and SNEGSKA (reference sequence). Trimming took off 0 bases at V and 2 bases at J, with 17 bases between the two ends. The CDR3 DNA is TGCAGTGCTAGAGACCGGAAATCTGGCTCTCCCTACGAGCAGTACTTA. Its translation is CSARDRKSGSPYEQYL.

Note on this clonotype: Sequence at one end of the junction differs from germline and may be a read error. The chain couples TRBV7-1 to TRBJ1-2, with 9 bases fitting TRBD1. TRBV7-1 is an ORF, with its function uncertain. The CDR3 has 16 amino acids. The CDR3: CASSPTGGLLNYGSTF. The CDR3 nucleotides read TGTGCAAGCAGCCCTACAGGGGGCCTTCTTAACTATGGCTCCACCTTC.

This clonotype showed up just a few times. CDR3 loop: CASSETGSSYNSPLHF. The CDR3 DNA reads as TGCGCCAGCAGTGAGACGGGGAGCTCCTATAATTCACCCCTCCACTTT. The chain links TRBV10-2 to TRBJ1-6; D not resolved. V dropped 2 bases and J dropped 0 bases, with 8 bases sitting between them. In germline, CDR1 is WSHSY, CDR2 SAAADI. This CDR3 is built from 16 residues.

This clonotype was counted ten times or more. The rearrangement links TRBV7-2 to TRBJ1-6; a possible D gene is TRBD1 (6 bases). The CDR3 runs 17 residues. Germline CDR1 reads SGHTA; CDR2 reads FQGNSA. V dropped 5 bases and J dropped 0 bases, with 14 bases sitting between them. In nucleotides, the CDR3 is TGTGCCAGCAGCCCCCTCGGAGGGGGCTCCTATAATTCACCCCTCCACTTT. Its protein is CASSPLGGGSYNSPLHF.

This clonotype was detected many times. The V and J genes are TRBV6-2 or TRBV6-3 and TRBJ1-4, with D possibly being TRBD1 (5 bases). Germline loops: CDR1 MNHEY, CDR2 SVGEGT. The CDR3 contains 16 residues. V lost 6 bases, J lost 3 bases, and 17 bases lay in between. The CDR3 DNA reads as TGTGCCAGCAGCTCCGACAGCAGCCCATCTAATGAAAAACTGTTTTTT. Its protein is CASSSDSSPSNEKLFF.

The V gene is TRBV11-2, the J gene TRBJ2-5, with TRBD2 matching 9 bases. The CDR3 is 16 amino acids. Trimming at V came to 5 bases and at J to 1 base, leaving 8 bases not matched to a gene. Germline values: CDR1 SGHAT, CDR2 FQNNGV. CDR3 in DNA: TGTGCCAGCAGCCCAGGGACTAGCTACCTCCAAGAGACCCAGTACTTC. Its protein product is CASSPGTSYLQETQYF.

The chain combines TRBV9 with TRBJ2-1, with TRBD2 identical over 11 bases. V lost 3 bases and J lost 6; bases outside the gene matches: 8. Germline-derived CDR1 and CDR2 are SGDLS and YYNGEE. This CDR3 region has 16 residues. The CDR3 nucleotides read TGTGCCAGCAGCGGAAAACTAGCGGGAGTTGTCAATGAGCAGTTCTTC. Translated, it gives CASSGKLAGVVNEQFF. The entire variable domain, with the rest obtained from reference TRBV9 and TRBJ2-1, is as follows: DSGVTQTPKHLITATGQRVTLRCSPRSGDLSVYWYQQSLDQGLQFLIQYYNGEERAKGNILERFSAQQFPDLHSELNLSSLELGDSALYFCASSGKLAGVVNEQFFGPGTRLTVL.

This clonotype appeared a few times. The chain is built from TRBV27 and TRBJ2-7; D is perhaps TRBD2 (5 bases). Per the germline V gene, CDR1 is MNHEY and CDR2 is SMNVEV (reference sequence). The ends were cut back, 6 bases at V and 2 bases at J, with 17 bases in the middle. This CDR3 contains 15 residues. The CDR3 DNA sequence: TGTGCCAGCAGGCCTAGAGGGCGGCCCGCCTACGAGCAGTACTTC. As protein: CASRPRGRPAYEQYF.

This clonotype occurred many times. The rearrangement uses TRBV7-6 and TRBJ2-7; tentatively, D is TRBD2 (5 bases). Looked up from germline, CDR1 is SGHVS and CDR2 is FNYEAQ. This CDR3 spans 18 amino acids. The V end lost 5 bases, the J end lost 0 bases, and 23 bases lay between the germline ends. CDR3 bases: TGTGCCAGCAGCCCGTACTTGAATCGGGGTACCAGCTCCTACGAGCAGTACTTC. Translated, it gives CASSPYLNRGTSSYEQYF.

The chain has TRBV7-6 and TRBJ2-4, with 7 bases that match TRBD1. Germline CDR1 SGHVS, CDR2 FNYEAQ. The CDR3 runs 17 residues. The V segment lost 4 bases and the J segment 7 bases; nucleotides outside the gene matches: 16. DNA of the CDR3: TGTGCCAGCAGCTCCTGGGACAGTCCCCCAAAGGGGAACATTCAGTACTTC. It is translated as CASSSWDSPPKGNIQYF.

This clonotype was observed at least ten times. The V gene is TRBV28, the J gene TRBJ2-1, with TRBD2 as a possible D gene (6 bases). Trimming took 8 bases from V and 4 from J, leaving 27 bases between them. The germline V gene has CDR1 MDHEN and CDR2 SYDVKM. The CDR3 extends over 18 amino acids. The CDR3 DNA reads as TGTGCCAGCGGAGCCGTACGCCCCTTAGCGGATATTTACAATGAGCAGTTCTTC. Its translation: CASGAVRPLADIYNEQFF.

A note on this clonotype: It may be a read error: a sequence one base away is much more abundant. This rearrangement joins TRBV5-4 to TRBJ1-1, with D maybe TRBD1 (5 bases). Germline CDR1 reads SGHNT; CDR2 reads YYREEE (reference sequence). CDR3 length: 15 residues. DNA of the CDR3: TGTGCCAGAAGCTTAGAGAAAGGGGTGAACACTGAAGCTTTCTTT. It encodes CARSLEKGVNTEAFF.